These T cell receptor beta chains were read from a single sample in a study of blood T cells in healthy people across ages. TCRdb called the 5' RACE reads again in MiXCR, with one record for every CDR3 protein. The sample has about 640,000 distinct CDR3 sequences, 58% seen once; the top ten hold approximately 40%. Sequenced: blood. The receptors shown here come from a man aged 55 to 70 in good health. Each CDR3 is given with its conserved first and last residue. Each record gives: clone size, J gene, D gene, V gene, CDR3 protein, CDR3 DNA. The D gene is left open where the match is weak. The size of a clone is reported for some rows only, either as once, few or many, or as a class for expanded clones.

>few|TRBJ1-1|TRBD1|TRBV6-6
CASRLQGLAFF
TGTGCCAGCAGGCTACAGGGGCTGGCTTTCTTT
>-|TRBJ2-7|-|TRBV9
CASSVGVSRGEQYF
TGTGCCAGCAGCGTCGGGGTCTCGAGGGGGGAGCAGTACTTC
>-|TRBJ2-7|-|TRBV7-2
CASSRGGGGSYEQYF
TGTGCCAGCAGCCGTGGGGGGGGCGGTTCCTACGAGCAGTACTTC
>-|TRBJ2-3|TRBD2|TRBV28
CASSSPGTSADTQYF
TGTGCCAGCAGTTCCCCGGGGACTAGCGCGGATACGCAGTATTTT
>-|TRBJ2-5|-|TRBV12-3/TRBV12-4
CASSFAGAEGTQYF
TGTGCCAGCAGTTTCGCAGGGGCTGAAGGGACCCAGTACTTC
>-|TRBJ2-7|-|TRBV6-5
CASSSQGANGYNEQYF
TGTGCCAGCAGTTCGCAGGGCGCCAACGGATACAATGAGCAGTACTTC
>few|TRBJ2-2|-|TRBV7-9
CASSLFLGELFF
TGTGCCAGCAGCTTATTCCTCGGGGAGCTGTTTTTT
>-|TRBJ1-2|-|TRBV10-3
CAISEGLAGGYTF
TGTGCCATCAGTGAGGGACTAGCGGGGGGCTACACCTTC
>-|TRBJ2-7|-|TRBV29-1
CSVEGGSDTSLSYEQYF
TGCAGCGTTGAAGGGGGAAGCGATACAAGTCTCTCCTACGAGCAGTACTTC
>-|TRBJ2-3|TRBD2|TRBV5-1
CASNRLAGMSDTQYF
TGCGCCAGCAACCGACTAGCGGGGATGTCAGATACGCAGTATTTT
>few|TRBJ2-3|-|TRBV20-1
CSARDWGTDTQYF
TGCAGTGCTAGAGACTGGGGCACAGATACGCAGTATTTT
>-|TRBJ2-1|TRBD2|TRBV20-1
CSARKGLTNEQFF
TGCAGTGCTAGAAAGGGACTAACCAATGAGCAGTTCTTC
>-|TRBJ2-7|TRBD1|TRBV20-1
CSGATGQGVYEQYF
TGCAGTGGCGCGACGGGACAGGGGGTTTACGAGCAGTACTTC
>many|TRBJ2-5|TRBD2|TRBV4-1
CASSQEFGASGEETQYF
TGCGCCAGCAGCCAAGAATTTGGGGCCAGCGGGGAAGAGACCCAGTACTTC
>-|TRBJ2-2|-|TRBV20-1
CSAPRSTGELFF
TGCAGTGCTCCTAGGAGCACCGGGGAACTGTTTTTT
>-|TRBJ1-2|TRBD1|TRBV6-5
CASSYTITGAANYGYTF
TGTGCCAGCAGTTACACAATTACAGGGGCGGCTAACTATGGCTACACCTTC
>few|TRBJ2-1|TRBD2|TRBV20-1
CSARVPGGGREQFF
TGCAGTGCTAGAGTCCCCGGCGGGGGGCGGGAGCAGTTCTTC
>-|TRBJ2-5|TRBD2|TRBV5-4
CASRASGGAETQYF
TGTGCCAGCAGGGCTAGCGGGGGGGCAGAGACCCAGTACTTC
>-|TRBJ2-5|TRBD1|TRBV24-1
CATSDRTGGETQYF
TGTGCCACCAGTGATCGGACAGGGGGAGAGACCCAGTACTTC
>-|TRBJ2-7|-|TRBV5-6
CASSPWKGLYEQYF
TGTGCCAGCAGCCCCTGGAAGGGGCTGTACGAGCAGTACTTC